These 30 T cell receptor beta chains were sequenced from one sample in a study of blood T cell repertoires in COVID-19. Some clones are missing from TCRdb's copy, which holds only in-frame ones; the method was immunoSEQ multiplex PCR. Here the sample spans some 110,000 clones, 70% to 90% being singletons. The sequenced material came from peripheral blood. The origin of the receptors is a man in his thirties or forties with acute or convalescent COVID-19.

The chain recombines TRBV2 with TRBJ1-5; D possibly corresponds to TRBD1 (5 bases). CDR3 size: 15 residues. Germline-derived CDR1 and CDR2 are SNHLY and FYNNEI. V gave up 4 bases and J gave up 5 bases, with 15 bases separating them. DNA of the CDR3: TGTGCCAGCAGTGCTTCAGGGCTGCACGATCAGCCCCAGCATTTT. This gives the protein CASSASGLHDQPQHF.

The genes are TRBV6-5 and TRBJ2-1; 7 positions match TRBD2. V trimming: 0 bases; J trimming: 6 bases; junction bases outside the gene matches: 5. CDR1 is MNHEY and CDR2 is SVGAGI in the germline V gene. This CDR3 region has 15 residues. CDR3 DNA sequence: TGTGCCAGCAGTTACTCAACACTAGCGAGCAATGAGCAGTTCTTC. Its translation: CASSYSTLASNEQFF.

This clone has only a few counts. The chain links TRBV12-5 to TRBJ2-1; perhaps TRBD1 as D (6 bases). This CDR3 has 15 residues. Trimming pared 1 base from V and 10 bases from J, leaving 17 bases between. In germline, CDR1 is LGHNT, CDR2 FRNRAP. CDR3 sequence: CASGLADSIFYEQFF. The CDR3 nucleotides are TGTGCTAGTGGTTTGGCGGACAGTATCTTCTACGAGCAGTTCTTC.

This chain connects TRBV27 to TRBJ2-2; 7 nucleotides match TRBD1. The germline V gene encodes CDR1 MNHEY and CDR2 SMNVEV (reference sequence). V dropped 4 bases and J dropped 3; count of bases not matched to a gene: 11. The CDR3 totals 17 residues. The CDR3 spells CASSSGTVEAYTGELFF. Here the CDR3 DNA reads TGTGCCAGCAGTTCCGGGACAGTCGAGGCCTACACCGGGGAGCTGTTTTTT.

This chain connects TRBV30 to TRBJ1-6; D gene uncertain. Germline CDR1 reads GTSNPN; CDR2 reads SVGIG (reference sequence). Deletions cut 2 bases from V and 8 bases from J, with 10 bases between. This CDR3 is built from 13 residues. CDR3 sequence (DNA): TGTGCCTGGAGTAAGGCGGGTGATTCACCCCTCCACTTT. It codes for CAWSKAGDSPLHF. Using reference TRBV30 and TRBJ1-6 for the parts outside the CDR3, the full variable domain is SQTIHQWPATLVQPVGSPLSLECTVEGTSNPNLYWYRQAAGRGLQLLFYSVGIGQISSEVPQNLSASRPQDRQFILSSKKLLLSDSGFYLCAWSKAGDSPLHFGNGTRLTVT.

V is TRBV19 and J is TRBJ2-3; D not certain. V lost 4 bases, J lost 3 bases, and 8 bases lay in between. Germline V CDR1 and CDR2: LNHDA, SQIVND (reference sequence). The CDR3 is 13 amino acids. CDR3 sequence: CASSSVDTDTQYF. The CDR3 DNA follows: TGTGCCAGTAGTAGCGTAGATACAGATACGCAGTATTTT. The whole variable domain, filled in from reference TRBV19 and TRBJ2-3, reads DGGITQSPKYLFRKEGQNVTLSCEQNLNHDAMYWYRQDPGQGLRLIYYSQIVNDFQKGDIAEGYSVSREKKESFPLTVTSAQKNPTAFYLCASSSVDTDTQYFGPGTRLTVL.

This clone appeared a few times. Other DNA sequences from this sample encode an identical CDR3 as well. The V call is TRBV3-1 (or the pseudogene TRBV3-2), the J call TRBJ2-1; maybe TRBD2 (7 bases). Trimming removed 6 bases from V and 3 bases from J, with 21 bases in between. Germline loops: CDR1 LGHDT, CDR2 YNNKEL (reference sequence). The CDR3 consists of 17 residues. The CDR3 nucleotides read TGTGCCAGCAGTCGAGGGGGGGGTTCAGAACTCTACAATGAGCAGTTCTTC. Encoded protein: CASSRGGGSELYNEQFF.

The rearrangement joins TRBV11-2 to TRBJ2-1, with 9 bases aligning to TRBD1. Trimming took 5 bases from V and 7 from J; bases not matched to a gene: 18. Germline assignment: CDR1 SGHAT and CDR2 FQNNGV. The CDR3 is 18 amino acids. CDR3 DNA sequence: TGTGCCAGCAGCCTAGCCCCTCCCGGACAGGGGCCCTTAAATGAGCAGTTCTTC. It translates to CASSLAPPGQGPLNEQFF. The variable domain in full, completed from reference TRBV11-2 and TRBJ2-1, reads EAGVAQSPRYKIIEKRQSVAFWCNPISGHATLYWYQQILGQGPKLLIQFQNNGVVDDSQLPKDRFSAERLKGVDSTLKIQPAKLEDSAVYLCASSLAPPGQGPLNEQFFGPGTRLTVL.

There are a few counts of this clone. The genes are TRBV6-5 and TRBJ1-2; no definite D call. The CDR3 has 15 amino acids. Trimming left V 6 bases short and J 0 bases short, with 14 bases between. CDR1 and CDR2 (germline): MNHEY, SVGAGI. CDR3 DNA: TGTGCCAGCAGCCCCAGGCGGACTTCTAACTATGGCTACACCTTC. Amino acid sequence: CASSPRRTSNYGYTF.

This sequence joins TRBV29-1 and TRBJ1-1; no definite D call. Trimming took off 4 bases at V and 4 bases at J, with 13 bases between the two ends. This CDR3 has 13 residues. Germline values: CDR1 SQVTM, CDR2 ANQGSEA. The CDR3 loop is CSVVPKIPTEAFF. The CDR3 nucleotides read TGCAGCGTTGTTCCTAAGATCCCCACTGAAGCTTTCTTT.

V and J are TRBV18 and TRBJ1-1, with TRBD1 as a possible D gene (5 bases). Trimming removed 8 bases from V and 1 base from J, with 23 bases in between. The CDR3 runs 17 residues. The germline V gene encodes CDR1 KGHSH and CDR2 LQKENI. This chain's CDR3 is CASGGLTGTRANTEAFF. CDR3 sequence (DNA): TGTGCCAGCGGGGGGTTAACCGGGACTAGGGCGAACACTGAAGCTTTCTTT.

The V gene is TRBV12-3 or TRBV12-4, the J gene TRBJ2-5, with D perhaps TRBD1 (7 bases). This CDR3 is built from 13 residues. Trimming took off 5 bases at V and 4 bases at J, with 11 bases between the two ends. The CDR3 protein is CASSPGGIETQYF. The CDR3 coding sequence is TGTGCCAGCAGTCCAGGGGGGATAGAGACCCAGTACTTC.

The gene calls are TRBV11-3 and TRBJ2-1; TRBD1 agrees at 8 bases. The V segment lost 0 bases and the J segment 5 bases; nucleotides outside the gene matches: 3. The CDR3 length is 15 residues. Germline V gives CDR1 SGHNT, CDR2 YENEEA. The CDR3 bases are TGTGCCAGCAGCTTAGAGGGGACAGGCCACAATGAGCAGTTCTTC. Protein sequence: CASSLEGTGHNEQFF. The full variable domain, its missing parts supplied by reference TRBV11-3 and TRBJ2-1, is EAGVVQSPRYKIIEKKQPVAFWCNPISGHNTLYWYLQNLGQGPELLIRYENEEAVDDSQLPKDRFSAERLKGVDSTLKIQPAELGDSAVYLCASSLEGTGHNEQFFGPGTRLTVL.

The chain combines TRBV28 with TRBJ1-1; 8 bases line up with TRBD1. Looked up from germline, CDR1 is MDHEN and CDR2 is SYDVKM. This CDR3 is built from 14 residues. V shed 2 bases and J 7 bases; nucleotides not matched to a gene: 6. CDR3 amino acids: CASSLQGAIFEAFF. CDR3 sequence (DNA): TGTGCCAGCAGTTTACAGGGGGCTATTTTTGAAGCTTTCTTT.

This clone was detected a few times. The CDR3 DNA is TGCGCCAGCAGCCAAACAGGGGGGGATCAGCCCCAGCATTTT. Encoded protein: CASSQTGGDQPQHF. This chain uses TRBV4-1 with TRBJ1-5, with 8 bases lining up with TRBD1. In germline, CDR1 is MGHRA, CDR2 YSYEKL. The CDR3 length is 14 residues. Trimming took 2 bases from V and 5 from J; bases not matched to a gene: 2.

The chain carries TRBV19 and TRBJ1-6, with 7 bases identical to TRBD1. With 10 bases clipped from V and 10 bases from J, the junction kept 16 bases outside the gene matches. The CDR3 length is 15 residues. CDR1 is LNHDA, CDR2 SQIVND, per germline (reference sequence). Here the CDR3 DNA reads TGTGCCACCAATCCCAGGACAGGTTTAGTGTCACCCCTCCACTTT. Its protein is CATNPRTGLVSPLHF.

The J gene is TRBJ2-1, the V gene TRBV7-9; 11 positions match TRBD2. CDR3 length: 15 amino acids. J was trimmed by 7 bases and V by 7 bases; bases with no gene match: 9. Germline V gene lookup returns CDR1 SEHNR and CDR2 FQNEAQ (reference sequence). The DNA for the CDR3 is TGTGCCAGCACCCATACTAGCGGGAGAGAAAATGAGCAGTTCTTC. It yields the protein CASTHTSGRENEQFF.

This sequence joins TRBV19 and TRBJ2-7; D is perhaps TRBD1 (5 bases). The CDR3 runs 15 residues. Germline CDR1 LNHDA, CDR2 SQIVND (reference sequence). V was shortened by 1 base and J by 2 bases, with 12 bases between the two germline ends. In nucleotides, the CDR3 is TGTGCCAGTAGTATAGGACCGGCGGACACCTACGAGCAGTACTTC. Translation: CASSIGPADTYEQYF.

This sequence joins TRBV29-1 and TRBJ2-3, with 10 positions matching TRBD2. Germline V gene sequence: CDR1 SQVTM, CDR2 ANQGSEA. This CDR3 is 15 amino acids long. The J segment lost 4 bases and the V segment lost 6 bases, leaving 10 bases of the junction unmatched. Here the CDR3 DNA reads TGCAGCGTCGACACTAGCGGGATTCTCGCAGATACGCAGTATTTT. This sequence encodes CSVDTSGILADTQYF.

This clone was seen once. The genes are TRBV7-9 and TRBJ1-2; no definite D call. There are 13 residues in the CDR3. Trimming removed 1 base at V and 4 bases at J, with 7 bases between. In germline, CDR1 is SEHNR, CDR2 FQNEAQ (reference sequence). The CDR3 DNA reads TGTGCCAGCAGCTTAGGAGATGCCTATGGCTACACCTTC. It is translated as CASSLGDAYGYTF.

V gene TRBV4-3 combines with J gene TRBJ1-2, with D perhaps TRBD1 (5 bases). Trimming removed 1 base at V and 1 base at J, with 7 bases between. The CDR3 contains 14 residues. Per germline, CDR1 LGHNA and CDR2 YSLEER. CDR3: CASSQAGRNYGYTF. CDR3 in DNA: TGCGCCAGCAGCCAAGCAGGGCGTAACTATGGCTACACCTTC.

The chain links TRBV18 to TRBJ1-3, with 7 bases aligning to TRBD1. From germline, CDR1 is KGHSH and CDR2 LQKENI. After removal of 1 base from V and 2 bases from J, the junction contained 5 bases not matched to a gene. The CDR3 covers 16 residues. CDR3 DNA: TGTGCCAGCTCACCACAGGGGGCTTTTACTGGAAACACCATATATTTT. Translating gives CASSPQGAFTGNTIYF. Combining the CDR3 with reference TRBV18 and TRBJ1-3 gives the whole variable domain NAGVMQNPRHLVRRRGQEARLRCSPMKGHSHVYWYRQLPEEGLKFMVYLQKENIIDESGMPKERFSAEFPKEGPSILRIQQVVRGDSAAYFCASSPQGAFTGNTIYFGEGSWLTVV.

The rearrangement joins TRBV7-8 to TRBJ1-1, with 7 nucleotides matching TRBD1. The CDR3 spans 13 residues. V shed 0 bases, J shed 7 bases, and the junction held 2 bases outside the gene matches. CDR1 and CDR2 from the germline V gene are SGHVS and FQNEAQ. The CDR3 region has the DNA TGTGCCAGCAGCTTAGCAGGACAGGATGAAGCTTTCTTT. It is translated as CASSLAGQDEAFF.

This chain links TRBV12-3 or TRBV12-4 with TRBJ2-1, with 8 bases fitting TRBD1. The V and J ends lost 8 bases and 3 bases, in that order; junction bases with no gene match: 3. The CDR3 covers 13 residues. CDR3 sequence (DNA): TGTGCCAGCGAGACAGGGGACTACAATGAGCAGTTCTTC. Translated: CASETGDYNEQFF.

J is TRBJ1-6 and V is TRBV5-6; TRBD1 matches at 8 bases. There are 15 residues in the CDR3. J was trimmed by 7 bases and V by 2 bases; bases with no gene match: 5. CDR1 is SGHDT, CDR2 YYEEEE, per germline. In nucleotides, the CDR3 is TGTGCCAGCAGCTTCCGACAGGGGTGGAATTCACCCCTCCACTTT. It encodes CASSFRQGWNSPLHF.

V and J are TRBV12-3 or TRBV12-4 and TRBJ1-1; TRBD1 might be the D (6 bases). Trimming shortened V by 1 base and J by 3 bases, and 6 bases separated the two germline ends. The CDR3 is 13 residues long. DNA of the CDR3: TGTGCCAGCAGTTTAGACAGGGACACTGAAGCTTTCTTT. This encodes CASSLDRDTEAFF.

V and J are TRBV7-9 and TRBJ2-1, with 8 bases matching TRBD2. The CDR3 sequence is 17 residues long. V lost 5 bases and J lost 3; bases outside the gene matches: 12. CDR1 SEHNR and CDR2 FQNEAQ come from the germline V gene (reference sequence). CDR3 protein: CASSPLLQRGLYNEQFF. DNA for the CDR3: TGTGCCAGCAGCCCCCTTTTGCAGCGGGGGCTCTACAATGAGCAGTTCTTC. Together with reference TRBV7-9 and TRBJ2-1, the CDR3 gives the full variable domain: DTGVSQNPRHKITKRGQNVTFRCDPISEHNRLYWYRQTLGQGPEFLTYFQNEAQLEKSRLLSDRFSAERPKGSFSTLEIQRTEQGDSAMYLCASSPLLQRGLYNEQFFGPGTRLTVL.

This chain links TRBV7-9 with TRBJ1-3; 8 nucleotides line up with TRBD1. CDR1 is SEHNR and CDR2 is FQNEAQ in the germline V gene (reference sequence). V dropped 7 bases and J dropped 1; count of bases not matched to a gene: 15. The CDR3 contains 18 residues. In DNA, the CDR3 is TGTGCCAGCAACTCTAGGGGCCCTACAGGGGGGTCTGGAAACACCATATATTTT. Translation: CASNSRGPTGGSGNTIYF.

The gene calls are TRBV5-6 and TRBJ1-2, with unresolved D. Trimming left V 1 base short and J 4 bases short, with 23 bases between. CDR1 and CDR2 (germline): SGHDT, YYEEEE. The CDR3 spans 18 residues. CDR3 sequence reads: CASSLRNDIEGSGYGYTF. In nucleotides, the CDR3 is TGTGCCAGCAGCTTGAGGAACGATATCGAGGGCTCGGGCTATGGCTACACCTTC.

The chain couples TRBV7-9 to TRBJ2-1; D gene ambiguous. The CDR3 contains 14 residues. Germline V gene data show CDR1 as SEHNR and CDR2 as FQNEAQ (reference sequence). The V end lost 7 bases, the J end lost 5 bases, and 15 bases lay between the germline ends. The CDR3 DNA reads TGTGCCAGCAAATACCTAACTAATAACAATGAGCAGTTCTTC. Its protein product is CASKYLTNNNEQFF.